This T cell receptor beta chain is drawn from a study of shared clonotypes between healthy human individuals. Across the whole study: There were three CD4 naive, three CD4 memory, two CD8 naive and one CD8 memory plates per donor. Study-wide points: On the whole, naive subsets had larger estimated richness than memory subsets had. Blood was the sole source, and tissue repertoires probably differ.

Regarding this clone: Its target is unknown.

Only CD45RO-negative cells positively selected for CCR7 counted as naive CD8 cells, so terminally differentiated effector memory CD45RA+ cells were excluded. Only Caucasian adults living in Nashville, Tennessee served as donors. Generated by immunoSEQ multiplex PCR, the TCRdb table keeps only in-frame clones and is missing some. This sample carries about 2.1 million clones, 85% to 95% of them seen once, and the ten largest clones take around 1.7%. Trimming cost V 10 bases and J 1 base, with 14 bases left between them. The V gene's germline CDR1 is MNHEY and CDR2 SMNVEV (reference sequence). This CDR3 spans 13 amino acids.

The sample comprised naive CD8+ T cells from PBMCs. The sequence derives from a man younger than 35 in good health. Some clones in this sample may be carry-over from other donors' samples. The chain links TRBV27 to TRBJ2-7, with unresolved D. The CDR3 here is CAISPGGSYEQYF. The CDR3 bases are TGTGCCATAAGCCCCGGCGGATCCTACGAGCAGTACTTC.